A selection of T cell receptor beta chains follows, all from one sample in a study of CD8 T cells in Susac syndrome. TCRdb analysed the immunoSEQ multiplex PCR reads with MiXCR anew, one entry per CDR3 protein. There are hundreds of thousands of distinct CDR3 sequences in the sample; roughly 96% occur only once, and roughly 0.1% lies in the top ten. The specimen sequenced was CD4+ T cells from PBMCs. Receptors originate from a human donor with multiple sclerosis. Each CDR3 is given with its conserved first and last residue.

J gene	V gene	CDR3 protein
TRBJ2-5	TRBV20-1	CSARSGQGETQYF
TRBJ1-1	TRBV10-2	CASTGAEVVKNTEAFF
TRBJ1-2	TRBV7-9	CASRQGTAPNYGYTF
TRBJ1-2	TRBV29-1	CSVEWGQGSGYTF
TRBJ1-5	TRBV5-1	CASSYDRGTGQPQHF
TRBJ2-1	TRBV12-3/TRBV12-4	CASSLKRGNEQFF
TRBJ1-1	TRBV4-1	CASSQDILVTVEAFF
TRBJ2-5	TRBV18	CASSPPWSSGNQETQYF
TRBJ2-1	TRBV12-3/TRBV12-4	CATMLLDRGFNEQFF
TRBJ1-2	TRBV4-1	CASSLNDNNYGYTF
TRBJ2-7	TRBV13	CASRLRLAYEQYF
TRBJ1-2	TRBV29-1	CSVLGPTTNYGYTF
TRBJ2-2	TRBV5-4	CASSLGTGWNTGELFF
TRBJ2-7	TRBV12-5	CASGLVLGVRTYEQYF
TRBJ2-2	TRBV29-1	CSVEHNQGSTGELFF
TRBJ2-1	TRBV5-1	CASSLVGGTTYNEQFF
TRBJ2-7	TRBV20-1	CSAWRGPYEQYF
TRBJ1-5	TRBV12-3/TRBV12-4	CASTHGRGQPQHF
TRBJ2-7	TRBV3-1	CASSHAGVGEQYF
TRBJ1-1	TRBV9	CASSVEVGGPEAFF
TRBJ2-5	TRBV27	CASSPGSRQETQYF
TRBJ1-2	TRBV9	CASQQLDGYTF
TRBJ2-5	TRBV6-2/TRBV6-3	CAIAGTAFQETQYF
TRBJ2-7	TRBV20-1	CSARDSGGLSYEQYF
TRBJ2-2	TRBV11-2	CASSTNPQGIAGELFF
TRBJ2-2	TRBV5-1	CASTPTVNTGELFF
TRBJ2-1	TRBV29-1	CSARTSGSSYNEQFF
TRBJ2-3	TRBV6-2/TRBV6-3	CASTLIGGAADTQYF
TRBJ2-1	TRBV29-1	CSVEDLPSGEQPEDEQFF
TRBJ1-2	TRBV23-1	CASRTRQNYGYTF
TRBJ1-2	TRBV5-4	CASSLGPLTGYGYTF
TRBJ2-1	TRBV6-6	CASSTEYNEQFF
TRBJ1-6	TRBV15	CATKTGTRNSPLHF
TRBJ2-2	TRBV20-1	CSAVAPGLTGELFF
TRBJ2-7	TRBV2	CATLRGSGGDEQYF
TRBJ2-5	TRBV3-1	CASSQDRSGVRETQYF
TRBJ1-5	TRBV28	CASSASGVQPQHF
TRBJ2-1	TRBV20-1	CSASHLGRNEQFF
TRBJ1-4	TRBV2	CASRGSLATNEKLFF
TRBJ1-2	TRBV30	CACSSPGWGGYTF
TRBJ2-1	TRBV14	CASSQVRDSPDNEQFF
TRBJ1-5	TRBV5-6	CASSLRYQPQHF
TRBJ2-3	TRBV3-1	CASSQGLAGGVSTDTQYF
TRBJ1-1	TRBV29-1	CSVERAGTEAFF
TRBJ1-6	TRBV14	CASSLRLGGNSPLHF
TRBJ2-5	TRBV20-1	CSAKTGIETQYF
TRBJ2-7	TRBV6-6	CASRAGNYEQYF
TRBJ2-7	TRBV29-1	CSVVAGAYEQYF
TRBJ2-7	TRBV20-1	CSARRLLRGQYF
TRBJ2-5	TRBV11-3	CASSPPSGQGEVETQYF
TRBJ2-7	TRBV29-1	CSVRKAGYEQYF